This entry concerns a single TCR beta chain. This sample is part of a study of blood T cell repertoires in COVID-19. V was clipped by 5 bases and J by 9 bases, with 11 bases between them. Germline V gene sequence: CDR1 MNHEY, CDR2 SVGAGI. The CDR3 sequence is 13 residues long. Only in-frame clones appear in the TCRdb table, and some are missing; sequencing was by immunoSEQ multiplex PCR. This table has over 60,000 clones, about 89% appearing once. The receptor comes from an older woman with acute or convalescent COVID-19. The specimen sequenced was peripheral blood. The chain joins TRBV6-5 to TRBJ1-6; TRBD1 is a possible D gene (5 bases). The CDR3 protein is CASSPLGGSPLHF. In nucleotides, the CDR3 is TGTGCCAGCAGTCCCCTGGGGGGTTCACCCCTCCACTTT.